This TCR beta chain is drawn from a study of human T cells and chemical hapten exposure. This clonotype was recorded many times. Time point of the sample: pre-sensitization, week 0. Treatment described: therapeutic diphenylcyclopropenone sensitization with weekly scalp DPC. This CDR3 has 16 amino acids. CDR1 is DFQATT and CDR2 is SNEGSKA in the germline V gene (reference sequence). V dropped 6 bases and J dropped 2; count of bases not matched to a gene: 10. One entry per CDR3 protein, called by TCRdb with MiXCR from the RACE reads. The sample records 60,000 to 75,000 distinct CDR3 sequences, around 7% being singletons.

This chain joins TRBV20-1 and TRBJ2-3; 11 bases align to TRBD2. The clonotype was recovered from a woman aged 30 to 39 with alopecia areata. Some clones in this sample may be carry-over from other donors' samples. This specimen was whole blood, taken in connection with sensitization to the hapten diphenylcyclopropenone (DPC). The CDR3 coding sequence is TGCAGTGCCGCCCCACTAGCGGGGGTCTTCACAGATACGCAGTATTTT. This translates into CSAAPLAGVFTDTQYF.